This TCR beta chain is drawn from a study of T cell repertoires in cytomegalovirus infection. Across the whole study: CMV epitopes that were recently identified and HLA-C-restricted were used alongside well-studied HLA-B-restricted ones. Evidence of both CMV infection and a matching HLA type came from public TCR beta signatures.

The CDR3 is made up of 15 amino acids. Unmatched junction bases numbered 8, after V lost 2 bases and J lost 7 bases. Looked up from germline, CDR1 is SGHTA and CDR2 is FQGNSA. Study observations and caveats: HLA-C-restricted CMV-specific TCR beta clonotypes were dominant in the ex vivo response. Summed frequency of shared TCR beta families picked out CMV carriers who also had the relevant HLA.

Each CDR3 protein is one row after TCRdb ran MiXCR on the reads. This sample carries approximately 910,000 distinct CDR3 sequences, roughly 30% of them seen once, and the ten largest clones take about an eighth. This clonotype has a count of ten or more. Its target is not known. V and J are TRBV7-2 and TRBJ1-5; TRBD1 agrees at 7 bases. This specimen was cultured CD8+ T cells from PBMCs, taken from culture after CMV antigen stimulation. The clonotype was recovered from a human donor in good health (CMV status not recorded). Some clones in this sample may be carry-over from other donors' samples. The CDR3 DNA reads as TGTGCCAGCAGCTTAAGGGTACAGGGGTTCCAGCCCCAGCATTTT. Its protein is CASSLRVQGFQPQHF.